These T cell receptor beta chains were read from a single sample in a study of blood T cell repertoires in COVID-19. The protocol was immunoSEQ multiplex PCR, while the TCRdb copy is restricted to in-frame clones and leaves out a portion. The sample records 200,000 to 250,000 clones, approximately 77% being singletons. The sample was peripheral blood. These receptors were taken from a woman of 80 years or more with acute or convalescent COVID-19. CDR3s include the opening cysteine and the closing phenylalanine or tryptophan. D genes are given only for firm matches. Expanded clones get a size class; other rows say once, few or many, or leave the size out.

>-|TRBJ2-7|TRBV7-2|-
CASSLAARLYEQYF
TGTGCCAGCAGCTTAGCGGCCAGACTGTACGAGCAGTACTTC
>-|TRBJ2-5|TRBV5-1|TRBD2
CASFLAGAQETQYF
TGCGCCAGCTTTCTAGCGGGGGCTCAAGAGACCCAGTACTTC
>-|TRBJ2-1|TRBV11-2|TRBD1
CASSLGQYNEQFF
TGTGCCAGCAGCCTGGGACAGTACAATGAGCAGTTCTTC
>-|TRBJ1-4|TRBV6-6|-
CASIGGTSNEKLFF
TGTGCCAGCATCGGGGGGACATCTAATGAAAAACTGTTTTTT
>-|TRBJ2-1|TRBV19|TRBD2
CASRTAGGINEQFF
TGTGCCAGTCGCACGGCGGGGGGGATCAATGAGCAGTTCTTC
>-|TRBJ1-5|TRBV19|-
CASSLRRGDRNQPQHF
TGTGCCAGTAGCTTACGTAGGGGCGACCGTAATCAGCCCCAGCATTTT
>-|TRBJ1-6|TRBV3-1/TRBV3-2|-
CASSQEGRASPLHF
TGTGCCAGCAGCCAAGAAGGCAGGGCTTCACCCCTCCACTTT
>-|TRBJ1-1|TRBV7-9|TRBD1
CASSNTRTGRAEAFF
TGTGCCAGCAGCAACACTCGGACAGGGCGGGCTGAAGCTTTCTTT
>-|TRBJ2-1|TRBV4-2|-
CASSQDLWQRSYNEQFF
TGTGCCAGCAGCCAAGATCTGTGGCAGAGGTCCTACAATGAGCAGTTCTTC
>-|TRBJ1-2|TRBV5-1|TRBD1
CASSLVTDRALGYTF
TGCGCCAGCAGCTTGGTCACCGACAGGGCTTTGGGCTACACCTTC
>-|TRBJ1-1|TRBV7-2|-
CASRKGGNTEAFF
TGTGCCAGCAGAAAAGGGGGGAACACTGAAGCTTTCTTT
>-|TRBJ1-1|TRBV2|TRBD1
CASRGTGAWGSEAFF
TGTGCCAGCAGGGGGACAGGGGCCTGGGGATCTGAAGCTTTCTTT
>-|TRBJ1-1|TRBV19|-
CASSGLIMNTEAFF
TGTGCCAGTTCCGGACTGATCATGAACACTGAAGCTTTCTTT
>-|TRBJ2-2|TRBV9|TRBD1
CASSVGISQGVPNTGELFF
TGTGCCAGCAGCGTAGGGATTTCCCAGGGGGTGCCGAACACCGGGGAGCTGTTTTTT
>-|TRBJ2-2|TRBV4-3|TRBD2
CASSQGTSGGPGELFF
TGCGCCAGCAGCCAAGGGACTAGCGGGGGCCCCGGGGAGCTGTTTTTT
>-|TRBJ1-5|TRBV6-5|TRBD1
CASSQGTVTNQPQHF
TGTGCCAGCAGTCAGGGGACAGTTACCAATCAGCCCCAGCATTTT
>once|TRBJ2-7|TRBV20-1|TRBD2
CSASLAGGLNEQYF
TGCAGTGCTAGTTTAGCGGGGGGGCTCAACGAGCAGTACTTC
>-|TRBJ1-4|TRBV5-1|-
CASSLDPSQEKLFF
TGCGCCAGCAGCTTGGACCCCAGTCAGGAAAAACTGTTTTTT
>-|TRBJ2-7|TRBV5-1|TRBD2
CASSFGTTYYEQYF
TGCGCCAGCAGCTTTGGGACTACCTACTACGAGCAGTACTTC
>-|TRBJ1-2|TRBV30|-
CAWTKSGYGYTF
TGTGCCTGGACCAAATCGGGGTATGGCTACACCTTC
>-|TRBJ2-1|TRBV18|TRBD2
CASSTRRLAGGLNEQFF
TGTGCCAGCTCAACTCGAAGACTAGCGGGGGGGCTCAATGAGCAGTTCTTC
>-|TRBJ2-1|TRBV20-1|-
CSAPKAGEQFF
TGCAGTGCCCCTAAGGCGGGGGAGCAGTTCTTC
>-|TRBJ1-2|TRBV18|-
CASSPLGLRDGYTF
TGTGCCAGCTCACCACTCGGGCTGAGGGATGGCTACACCTTC
>-|TRBJ2-7|TRBV5-4|TRBD2
CASSLGAGGPIYEQYF
TGTGCCAGCAGCTTGGGAGCGGGGGGCCCCATTTACGAGCAGTACTTC
>once|TRBJ2-7|TRBV14|-
CASSQLFYEQYF
TGTGCCAGCAGCCAACTTTTCTACGAGCAGTACTTC